Listed below are T cell receptor beta chains from one sample, sequenced in a study of CD8 T cells in ankylosing spondylitis. One entry per CDR3 protein results from TCRdb running MiXCR on the 5' RACE reads. The sample lists about 190,000 distinct CDR3 sequences; 13% were seen once. Sequences were obtained from blood, either unsorted or a sorted T cell fraction (not recorded which). The source of these receptors is a female donor with ankylosing spondylitis or in good health (not recorded which). CDR3s include the opening cysteine and the closing phenylalanine or tryptophan. A D gene is named only where the DNA matches it firmly. Where a row states a size, it is once, few, many or the class of an expanded clone; other rows omit it.

V	size	J	D	DNA	CDR3
TRBV20-1	many	TRBJ2-7	NA	TGCAGTGCTAGAGATAGTGCAATCTCCTACGAGCAGTACTTC	CSARDSAISYEQYF
TRBV6-5	many	TRBJ2-1	NA	TGTGCCAGCAGTTCTCTCGGGGTTGGCCCCCCTAGGGAGCAGTTCTTC	CASSSLGVGPPREQFF
TRBV12-3/TRBV12-4	many	TRBJ2-5	NA	TGTGCCAGCAAGGTTGGGGGAGAGACCCAGTACTTC	CASKVGGETQYF
TRBV12-3/TRBV12-4	many	TRBJ2-5	NA	TGTGCCAGCAGTTTAGGAAGCCTCCAAGAGACCCCGTACTTC	CASSLGSLQETPYF
TRBV27	many	TRBJ2-7	TRBD1	TGTGCCAGCAGTTACGGGGACAGTAAATACGAGCAGTACTTC	CASSYGDSKYEQYF
TRBV5-1	many	TRBJ2-7	TRBD2	TGCGCCAGCAGCTGGACGCTAGCGGGACCCTCCTACGAGCAGTACTTC	CASSWTLAGPSYEQYF
TRBV20-1	many	TRBJ2-7	TRBD2	TGCAGTGCTACGTCCAGCGGGAGGTCCAGCTCCTACGAGCAGTACTTC	CSATSSGRSSSYEQYF
TRBV7-2	many	TRBJ1-2	NA	TGTGCCAGCAGCTTAGCGCCTACCAGGGCCACAGATGGCTACACCTTC	CASSLAPTRATDGYTF
TRBV20-1	few	TRBJ1-4	NA	TGCAGTGCGGGGGAGGGACGGGAAAAACTGTTTTTT	CSAGEGREKLFF
TRBV20-1	many	TRBJ2-5	TRBD2	TGCAGTGCCCGTTTGGCGCTAGCGGGAGGTGGAGAGACCCAGTACTTC	CSARLALAGGGETQYF
TRBV12-3/TRBV12-4	many	TRBJ1-2	TRBD1	TGTGCCAGCAGCAACCCAGTCGGGACAGCAGCAGGAGGTGGCTACACCTTC	CASSNPVGTAAGGGYTF
TRBV9	few	TRBJ2-7	TRBD1	TGTGCCAGCAGCGTGACCGGGACAGGGGTGAACGAGCAGTACTTC	CASSVTGTGVNEQYF
TRBV14	many	TRBJ1-1	NA	TGTGCCAGCAGCCAAGATGAGAAGGGACACATTGAAGCTTTCTTT	CASSQDEKGHIEAFF
TRBV3-1	many	TRBJ1-6	NA	TGTGCCAGCAGCCAACAGGGGCCACGAATCGATTCACCCCTCCACTTT	CASSQQGPRIDSPLHF
TRBV15	NA	TRBJ1-6	NA	TGTGCCACCAGCAATGACGGTGGTGAAGGGAAGGACGCCTATAATTCACCCCTCCACTTT	CATSNDGGEGKDAYNSPLHF
TRBV12-3/TRBV12-4	few	TRBJ1-4	TRBD1	TGTGCCAGCAGTGGGACAGGGAGGAATGAAAAACTGTTTTTT	CASSGTGRNEKLFF
TRBV20-1	few	TRBJ1-4	TRBD1	TGCAGTGCTCGACAGGGGGCTAGGGGAAATGAAAAACTGTTTTTT	CSARQGARGNEKLFF
TRBV18	NA	TRBJ1-5	TRBD1	TGTGCCAGCTCACGAGGGACAGGGGATCAGCCCCAGCATTTT	CASSRGTGDQPQHF
TRBV29-1	many	TRBJ2-3	TRBD2	TGCAGCGTTGGCATACTAGCGGGAGCAGATACGCAGTATTTT	CSVGILAGADTQYF
TRBV27	NA	TRBJ2-7	TRBD1	TGTGCCAGCAGTGGGGCCGGGACAGTCGAGCAGTACTTC	CASSGAGTVEQYF
TRBV29-1	medium-sized	TRBJ1-1	NA	TGCAGCGTTGTCGAGACGAACACTGAAGCTTTCTTT	CSVVETNTEAFF
TRBV20-1	few	TRBJ1-6	TRBD1	TGCAGTGCTAGAGTTAGACAGGGAGGTAATTCACCCCTCCACTTT	CSARVRQGGNSPLHF
TRBV27	many	TRBJ2-7	TRBD1	TGTGCCAGCAGTTCTATACAGGGGGGAATCTACGAGCAGTACTTC	CASSSIQGGIYEQYF
TRBV5-1	few	TRBJ1-5	TRBD1	TGCGCCAGCAGCCCGGGACAGGGCTTGAGTCAGCCCCAGCATTTT	CASSPGQGLSQPQHF
TRBV10-3	NA	TRBJ2-7	TRBD2	TGTGCCATCAGGACGACTAGCTCATACGAGCAGTACTTC	CAIRTTSSYEQYF
TRBV4-1	medium-sized	TRBJ2-3	TRBD1	TGCGCCAGCAGCGTCTATGGGACAGGGGGCGTGAGTACGCAGTATTTT	CASSVYGTGGVSTQYF
TRBV5-1	many	TRBJ2-1	TRBD2	TGCGCCAGCAGCTCCGTCGAGGGTAGCGGGAGCTCCTACAATGAGCAGTTCTTC	CASSSVEGSGSSYNEQFF
TRBV19	many	TRBJ1-1	TRBD1	TGTGCCAGTAGTATGGCGGACAGGGGCAACACTGAAGCTTTCTTT	CASSMADRGNTEAFF
TRBV6-2/TRBV6-3	many	TRBJ2-7	NA	TGTGCCAGCAGTTACTCGGATGAGCTCCCTTTCTACGAGCAGTACTTC	CASSYSDELPFYEQYF